One sample yielded the 27 T cell receptor beta chains listed below, sequenced in a study of T cell responses to AZD1222 COVID-19 vaccine. TCRdb keeps only in-frame clones here, not all; method: immunoSEQ multiplex PCR. The profile shows about 60,000 clones, 80% to 95% of them singletons. The material was peripheral blood, obtained 28 days after the second dose of the MenACWY control vaccine. These receptors all stem from an adult who received the MenACWY meningococcal vaccine as a control.

V usage is TRBV12-3 or TRBV12-4 and J usage is TRBJ2-7; no clear D. The germline V and J ends were trimmed by 1 base and 13 bases, with 11 bases remaining between them. This CDR3 region has 11 residues. CDR3 bases: TGTGCCAGCAGTTTAGTACCTAACCCCTACTTC. It translates to CASSLVPNPYF.

This clone was detected only a few times. The CDR3 coding sequence is TGTGCCAGCAGCTTATCCCTTTCGAGGGCCGAGGGCTACACCTTC. Translating it yields CASSLSLSRAEGYTF. V is TRBV7-2 and J is TRBJ1-2; D gene uncertain. This CDR3 contains 15 residues. Per the germline V gene, CDR1 is SGHTA and CDR2 is FQGNSA. Trimming shortened V by 2 bases and J by 8 bases, and 18 bases separated the two germline ends.

The rearrangement uses TRBV11-2 and TRBJ2-7; possibly TRBD1 for D (6 bases). The V gene's germline CDR1 is SGHAT and CDR2 FQNNGV. The CDR3 is made up of 14 amino acids. Trimming stripped 5 bases from V and 2 bases from J, with 13 bases between. CDR3 sequence reads: CASSALRGTYEQYF. CDR3 in DNA: TGTGCCAGCAGCGCTCTCAGGGGAACCTACGAGCAGTACTTC.

This clone was counted once. The genes are TRBV30 and TRBJ1-2, with D possibly matching TRBD1 (5 bases). V was cut by 4 bases and J by 8 bases, with 17 bases left in between. The length of the CDR3 is 13 residues. Looked up from germline, CDR1 is GTSNPN and CDR2 is SVGIG (reference sequence). This CDR3 is CAWKRLDGAGYTF. Here the CDR3 DNA reads TGTGCCTGGAAAAGATTGGACGGGGCGGGCTACACCTTC.

The chain links TRBV16 to TRBJ2-7; 12 positions agree with TRBD1. Trimming cost V 4 bases and J 5 bases; bases outside gene matches: 6. Germline V gene lookup returns CDR1 KGHSY and CDR2 FQNENV. The CDR3 spans 15 residues. The CDR3 reads CASSRSGTGGHEQYF. Here the CDR3 DNA reads TGTGCCAGCAGCCGCTCCGGGACAGGGGGCCACGAGCAGTACTTC.

This clone was counted between two and nine times. The CDR3 loop is CASSRLEQFF. Written as DNA, the CDR3 is TGTGCCAGCAGCCGACTTGAGCAGTTCTTC. The chain carries TRBV11-3 and TRBJ2-1; D unclear. Germline CDR1 and CDR2: SGHNT and YENEEA. V was cut by 5 bases and J by 9 bases, with 5 bases left in between. The CDR3 has 10 amino acids.

The chain links TRBV30 to TRBJ1-1; a weak D match, TRBD1 (5 bases). V was cut by 8 bases and J by 1 base, with 11 bases left in between. This CDR3 is 12 amino acids long. Germline V lookup: CDR1 GTSNPN, CDR2 SVGIG (reference sequence). The CDR3 protein is CALGRGNTEAFF. DNA of the CDR3: TGTGCCCTGGGGAGGGGGAACACTGAAGCTTTCTTT.

This clone was observed once. The J gene is TRBJ2-1, the V gene TRBV29-1; 7 nucleotides line up with TRBD2. The CDR3 runs 17 residues. V lost 4 bases, J lost 6 bases, and 18 bases stayed unmatched. Germline V gene sequence: CDR1 SQVTM, CDR2 ANQGSEA. CDR3 sequence reads: CSVAEPKSGTYGNEQFF. As DNA, the CDR3 is TGCAGCGTTGCCGAGCCCAAGAGCGGGACCTATGGCAATGAGCAGTTCTTC.

The chain couples TRBV4-1 to TRBJ2-7; 11 positions match TRBD2. J lost 4 bases, V lost 1 base, and 12 bases had no gene match. Germline CDR1 and CDR2: MGHRA and YSYEKL. CDR3 length: 18 amino acids. The CDR3 region is CASSQASSGRALGYEQYF. The CDR3 DNA reads TGCGCCAGCAGCCAAGCAAGTAGCGGGAGGGCCCTTGGGTACGAGCAGTACTTC.

J is TRBJ2-4 and V is TRBV7-9; D is unresolved. Germline CDR1 reads SEHNR; CDR2 reads FQNEAQ (reference sequence). The length of the CDR3 is 14 residues. Between the trimmed V and J ends, which lost 1 base and 0 bases, there was a span of 4 bases. This CDR3 is CASSLGGAKNIQYF. DNA for the CDR3: TGTGCCAGCAGCTTAGGAGGAGCCAAAAACATTCAGTACTTC.

The chain carries TRBV4-1 and TRBJ1-1, with no clear D. This CDR3 spans 15 amino acids. The germline gives CDR1 MGHRA, CDR2 YSYEKL. Trimming cost V 1 base and J 1 base, with 10 bases left between them. For the CDR3, the DNA is TGCGCCAGCAGCCAAGTAGCGGATTGGAACACTGAAGCTTTCTTT. Translating it yields CASSQVADWNTEAFF.

The V and J genes are TRBV6-5 and TRBJ2-7; no clear D. The CDR3 spans 13 residues. Germline V gene data show CDR1 as MNHEY and CDR2 as SVGAGI. Trimming pared 6 bases from V and 0 bases from J, leaving 9 bases between. The DNA of the CDR3 is TGTGCCAGCAGCTCGGCAGACTCCTACGAGCAGTACTTC. This translates into CASSSADSYEQYF.

The J gene is TRBJ2-5, the V gene TRBV10-2; 13 bases map to TRBD2. From germline, CDR1 is WSHSY and CDR2 SAAADI. This CDR3 contains 19 residues. Trimming took 0 bases from V and 1 from J; bases not matched to a gene: 8. CDR3 sequence: CASSESTTSGRTPQETQYF. CDR3 bases: TGCGCCAGCAGTGAGTCAACGACTAGCGGGAGGACGCCCCAAGAGACCCAGTACTTC.

CDR3 sequence (DNA): TGCGCCAGCAGCCAGGGGGGCTCCTACGAGCAGTACTTC. Translation gives CASSQGGSYEQYF. J is TRBJ2-7 and V is TRBV5-1; D is perhaps TRBD1 (7 bases). There are 13 residues in the CDR3. Germline CDR1 is SGHRS and CDR2 is YFSETQ. Trimming cost V 4 bases and J 0 bases, with 8 bases left between them. The full variable domain, its missing parts supplied by reference TRBV5-1 and TRBJ2-7, is KAGVTQTPRYLIKTRGQQVTLSCSPISGHRSVSWYQQTPGQGLQFLFEYFSETQRNKGNFPGRFSGRQFSNSRSEMNVSTLELGDSALYLCASSQGGSYEQYFGPGTRLTVT.

CDR3 protein: CASSVEEQVSNYGYTF. Written as DNA, the CDR3 is TGTGCCAGCAGCGTAGAGGAGCAGGTATCTAACTATGGCTACACCTTC. The gene calls are TRBV9 and TRBJ1-2; D is undetermined. Germline V gives CDR1 SGDLS, CDR2 YYNGEE. The CDR3 consists of 16 residues. Trimming shortened V by 0 bases and J by 0 bases, and 12 bases separated the two germline ends.

CDR3 loop: CASSVFSGNQPQHF. Here the CDR3 DNA reads TGTGCCAGCAGTGTTTTTTCGGGCAATCAGCCCCAGCATTTT. The chain joins TRBV2 to TRBJ1-5; no firm D call. CDR1 is SNHLY, CDR2 FYNNEI, per germline. CDR3 length equals 14 residues. The V and J ends lost 4 bases and 2 bases respectively, with 9 bases between them.

V usage is TRBV2 and J usage is TRBJ2-6; D unresolved. With 7 bases removed from V and 0 bases from J, the gap between germline ends came to 10 bases. This CDR3 spans 15 amino acids. The germline gives CDR1 SNHLY, CDR2 FYNNEI. The CDR3 bases are TGTGCCAGCACCCGAATGAGCTCTGGGGCCAACGTCCTGACTTTC. It yields the protein CASTRMSSGANVLTF.

The chain is built from TRBV10-2 and TRBJ2-1; perhaps D is TRBD1 or TRBD2 (5 bases each). The germline CDR1 and CDR2 sequences are WSHSY and SAAADI. Between the trimmed V and J ends, which lost 7 bases and 3 bases, there was a span of 13 bases. This CDR3 has 14 residues. The CDR3 DNA is TGCGCCAGCACCTCGGGACCAAGCTACAATGAGCAGTTCTTC. This sequence encodes CASTSGPSYNEQFF.

The chain combines TRBV7-2 with TRBJ2-1; D unresolved. The germline gives CDR1 SGHTA, CDR2 FQGNSA. The CDR3 runs 17 residues. The germline V and J ends were trimmed by 1 base and 3 bases, with 16 bases remaining between them. Written as DNA, the CDR3 is TGTGCCAGCAGCTTAGGAAGTGTGAGCACAAGCTACAATGAGCAGTTCTTC. The encoded protein is CASSLGSVSTSYNEQFF.

This sequence joins TRBV28 and TRBJ1-5; D gene ambiguous. The V end lost 3 bases, the J end lost 2 bases, and 17 bases lay between the germline ends. There are 17 residues in the CDR3. CDR1 and CDR2 from the germline V gene are MDHEN and SYDVKM. The CDR3, as DNA: TGTGCCAGCAGTTTGATGACCTCCACCGATGGCAATCAGCCCCAGCATTTT. Its protein product is CASSLMTSTDGNQPQHF.

The chain joins TRBV3-1 (or the pseudogene TRBV3-2) to TRBJ1-2; D is perhaps TRBD1 (6 bases). The CDR3 has 14 residues. V was cut by 4 bases and J by 6 bases, with 15 bases left in between. CDR1 is LGHDT, CDR2 YNNKEL, per germline (reference sequence). CDR3 sequence: CASSRNRDQDGYTF. CDR3 nucleotides: TGTGCCAGCAGCCGGAACAGGGACCAGGATGGCTACACCTTC.

Details on this clone: Here the CDR3 omits its conserved ending phenylalanine or tryptophan, so a read error is the likely source. It is unclear where the CDR3 begins or ends on the DNA, so no DNA is shown, and the CDR3 is as TCRdb lists it. The CDR3 sequence is CASSEGLASYL. This chain connects TRBV2 to TRBJ2-7; the tabulated D call, TRBD2, remains unverified against the DNA. The germline gives CDR1 SNHLY, CDR2 FYNNEI. The CDR3 numbers 11 amino acids, ends counted.

The V call is TRBV27, the J call TRBJ2-1; TRBD2 aligns across 8 bases. Germline assignment: CDR1 MNHEY and CDR2 SMNVEV (reference sequence). The V and J ends lost 0 bases and 8 bases, in that order; junction bases with no gene match: 9. This CDR3 spans 16 amino acids. The chain's CDR3 is CASSLSWTSRGDEQFF. The CDR3 nucleotides are TGTGCCAGCAGTTTATCCTGGACTAGCCGGGGGGATGAGCAGTTCTTC.

CDR3 amino acids: CASSLGPTYGYTF. The CDR3 DNA reads as TGTGCCAGCAGTTTAGGACCGACCTATGGCTACACCTTC. This rearrangement joins TRBV27 to TRBJ1-2; D uncertain. Germline V gives CDR1 MNHEY, CDR2 SMNVEV (reference sequence). V lost 2 bases to trimming and J lost 4 bases, with 8 bases between them. The CDR3 is 13 residues long.

This clone was counted once. The gene calls are TRBV4-3 and TRBJ2-5; no clear D. The germline V and J ends were trimmed by 0 bases and 5 bases, with 13 bases remaining between them. This CDR3 comprises 15 residues. The germline gives CDR1 LGHNA, CDR2 YSLEER. Here the CDR3 reads CASSQDGRTLETQYF. For the CDR3, the DNA is TGCGCCAGCAGCCAAGATGGAAGGACGTTGGAGACCCAGTACTTC.

The genes are TRBV6-5 and TRBJ2-1; 9 positions agree with TRBD2. V shed 7 bases, J shed 6 bases, and the junction held 10 bases outside the gene matches. This CDR3 is 15 amino acids long. The germline V gene has CDR1 MNHEY and CDR2 SVGAGI. The CDR3 nucleotides are TGTGCCAGCACTTCACTAGCGGGTAACGGCAATGAGCAGTTCTTC. Translating it yields CASTSLAGNGNEQFF.

The genes are TRBV2 and TRBJ1-4; possible D gene TRBD1, 6 bases. Between the trimmed V and J ends, which lost 2 bases and 7 bases, there was a span of 11 bases. CDR1 and CDR2 from the germline V gene are SNHLY and FYNNEI. This CDR3 is 14 amino acids long. CDR3 in DNA: TGTGCCAGCAGTGAAAGGGGGGGTGGTGAAAAACTGTTTTTT. Its translation: CASSERGGGEKLFF. Complete variable domain (other parts from reference TRBV2 and TRBJ1-4): EPEVTQTPSHQVTQMGQEVILRCVPISNHLYFYWYRQILGQKVEFLVSFYNNEISEKSEIFDDQFSVERPDGSNFTLKIRSTKLEDSAMYFCASSERGGGEKLFFGSGTQLSVL.